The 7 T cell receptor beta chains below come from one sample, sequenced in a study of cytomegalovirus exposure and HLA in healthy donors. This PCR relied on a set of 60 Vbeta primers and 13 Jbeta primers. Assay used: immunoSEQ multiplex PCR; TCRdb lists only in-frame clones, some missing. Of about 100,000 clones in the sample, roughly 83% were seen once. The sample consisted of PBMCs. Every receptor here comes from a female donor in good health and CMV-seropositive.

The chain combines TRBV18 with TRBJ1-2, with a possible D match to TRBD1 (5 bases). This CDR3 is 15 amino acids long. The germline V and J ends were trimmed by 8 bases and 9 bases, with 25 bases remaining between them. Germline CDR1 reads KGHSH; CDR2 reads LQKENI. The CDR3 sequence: CASAHRGDLPLSYTF. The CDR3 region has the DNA TGTGCCAGCGCACACCGGGGGGACCTCCCTTTAAGCTACACCTTC.

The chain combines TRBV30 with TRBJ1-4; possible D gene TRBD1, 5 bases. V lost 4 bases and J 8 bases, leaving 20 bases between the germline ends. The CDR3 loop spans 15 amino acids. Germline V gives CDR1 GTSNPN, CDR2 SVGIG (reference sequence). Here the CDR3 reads CAWNLGGKVDEKLFF. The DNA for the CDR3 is TGTGCCTGGAACCTCGGGGGAAAAGTGGACGAAAAACTGTTTTTT.

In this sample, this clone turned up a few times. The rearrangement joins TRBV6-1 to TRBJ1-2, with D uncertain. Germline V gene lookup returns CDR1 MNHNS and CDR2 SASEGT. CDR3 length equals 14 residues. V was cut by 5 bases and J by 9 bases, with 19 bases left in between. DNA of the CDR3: TGTGCCAGCAGTTCCCCTGGGGAGCCCAGGAGCTACACCTTC. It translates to CASSSPGEPRSYTF.

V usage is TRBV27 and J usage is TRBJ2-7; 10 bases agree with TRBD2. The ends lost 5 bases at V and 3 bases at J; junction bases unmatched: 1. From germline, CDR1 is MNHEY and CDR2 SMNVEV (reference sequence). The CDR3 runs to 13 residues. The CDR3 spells CASSRTSGYEQYF. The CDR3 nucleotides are TGTGCCAGCAGTCGGACTAGCGGCTACGAGCAGTACTTC.

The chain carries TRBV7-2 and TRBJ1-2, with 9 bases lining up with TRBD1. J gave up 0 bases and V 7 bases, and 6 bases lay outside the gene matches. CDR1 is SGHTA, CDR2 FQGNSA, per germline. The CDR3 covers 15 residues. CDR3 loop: CASTQGALTNYGYTF. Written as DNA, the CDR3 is TGTGCCAGCACACAGGGGGCCCTTACTAACTATGGCTACACCTTC.

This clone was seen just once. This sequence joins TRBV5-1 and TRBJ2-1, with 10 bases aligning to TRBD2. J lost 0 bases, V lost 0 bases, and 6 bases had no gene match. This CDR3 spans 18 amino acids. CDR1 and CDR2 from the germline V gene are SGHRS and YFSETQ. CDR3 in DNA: TGCGCCAGCAGCTTGGTGGCTAGCGGGGGTACCTCCTACAATGAGCAGTTCTTC. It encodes CASSLVASGGTSYNEQFF.

The CDR3 DNA follows: TGTGCCACCAGCAGACTACAGGGGGCGGGAGAGACCCAGTACTTC. Its protein is CATSRLQGAGETQYF. J is TRBJ2-5 and V is TRBV15; the match to TRBD1 covers 9 bases. The J segment lost 4 bases and the V segment lost 2 bases, leaving 5 bases of the junction unmatched. This CDR3 has 15 residues. Germline CDR1 LNHNV, CDR2 YYDKDF (reference sequence).